This T cell receptor beta chain was captured by sequencing in a study of spatial heterogeneity in lung cancer. Study background: Sequencing consistently turned up more beta-chain sequences than alpha-chain sequences. General observations from the study: Compared with follow-up, resection was when ubiquitous expanded tumor TCRs appeared in blood more.

Carried by each TCR cDNA molecule was a unique molecular identifier. MiXCR, run by TCRdb on the 5' RACE reads, gives a single entry per CDR3 protein. The data hold 9,100 or so distinct CDR3 sequences, with approximately 8% observed a single time. This clonotype was detected many times. Its antigen is unidentified. With V trimmed by 4 bases and J by 0 bases, 20 bases remained unmatched. In germline, CDR1 is SGHRS, CDR2 YFSETQ. The CDR3 is 20 residues long. The sample's time point: sample taken at primary tumor resection. Unsorted whole RNA samples from tumor, nontumor lung or frozen PBMC were sequenced. This sample comprised PBMCs, obtained at surgery. The chain combines TRBV5-1 with TRBJ2-7, with 9 nucleotides matching TRBD2. The TCR sequence derives from a female donor with early-stage non-small cell lung cancer. DNA of the CDR3: TGCGCCAGCAGCGAGAACCTCCTAGCGGGACTCTCCAAAAGCTCCTACGAGCAGTACTTC. It specifies CASSENLLAGLSKSSYEQYF.